Detailed here is one T cell receptor beta chain. Its specificity is not known. Other DNA sequences from this sample encode an identical CDR3 as well. Measured with immunoSEQ multiplex PCR; TCRdb has only the in-frame clones, and not every one. The data hold approximately 57,000 clones, with roughly 77% observed a single time. Regarding time point: week 23, last vaccination. Each dose of the vaccine consisted of 300 ug of mutant IDH1 20-mer peptide, with topical imiquimod. The source of the sample is a study of a mutant IDH1 vaccine in newly diagnosed glioma. Looking at the study overall: The sex distribution of treated patients was roughly 62% male and about 38% female, with a mean age of roughly 40 years. Those enrolled had earlier been treated with radiotherapy, temozolomide, or both, mostly both.

The sequence was obtained from a woman in her thirties or forties with glioma. Some clones in this sample may be carry-over from other donors' samples. The input for sequencing was PBMCs, taken from a glioma patient whose treatment included an IDH1 peptide vaccine.

The CDR3 nucleotides are TGTGCCTGGAGTGGCCAGGGGGCGGGTGGCTACACCTTC. Its protein product is CAWSGQGAGGYTF. The rearrangement joins TRBV30 to TRBJ1-2, with 8 bases lining up with TRBD1. Unmatched junction bases numbered 5, after V lost 1 base and J lost 7 bases. Germline V gene lookup returns CDR1 GTSNPN and CDR2 SVGIG (reference sequence). The CDR3 length is 13 residues.